The present T cell receptor (beta chain) was sequenced within a study of blood T cell repertoires in COVID-19 (dated by TCRdb to the early 2020s). A note on the overall study: The collaborator samples originated in the United States, Italy and Spain and spanned the acute and convalescent phases of COVID-19. The repertoires were made available in a free public database intended to serve as a resource for research on the immune response to SARS-CoV-2. The prospective study material was composed of cDNA or gDNA derived from T cells, B-cell-depleted T cells, or PBMCs. The dataset comprised deeply sampled blood TCRbeta repertoires from subjects exposed to, actively infected with, or recovered from COVID-19. The sample metadata nearly always contained a de-identified subject ID, COVID-19 status, age in years and sex. Where available, HLA class I and class II types were obtained from metadata supplied by the sample provider rather than from assay-based typing. Samples were obtained from the ongoing ImmuneRACE study (first 160 participants) and from 1,200 or so subjects provided by 6 global collaborators.

TCRbeta CDR3 regions were amplified from genomic DNA using the immunoSEQ Assay, a bias-controlled multiplex PCR. In the authors' own workflow: The number of nucleated cells in each sample was estimated from the amplification of reference gene primers within the assay. To quantify the absolute abundance of each unique TCRbeta CDR3 rearrangement, sequence reads were collapsed and filtered. For each sample, productive Simpson clonality was calculated by taking the square root of Simpson's diversity index across productive rearrangements. Drawn from immuneACCESS, this table holds only the in-frame rearrangements with V and J called that TCRdb kept. Clones are partly lost; checked studies trace under half to an unresolved V gene and leave the rest unexplained. For V, J and clone size, that table is used; D and trimming come from the DNA. The table for this sample lists a few hundred thousand clones; 80% to 85% of them were counted only once. Around 3.6% of the sample lies in the top ten.

As for this clone: The target of this receptor is not known. Base-call qualities are not available, and no considerably larger clone is one nucleotide away.

Enrolling through a virtual design, the prospective study's participants ranged in age from roughly 18 to 95 years and lived across about two dozen United States geographic areas. To assign participants to cohorts, the prospective study relied on clinical history that participants themselves reported in a screening survey and a study questionnaire. Recovered participants in ImmuneRACE Cohort 3 were defined as having two consecutive negative NP/OP PCR tests, clearance from a healthcare professional, or resolution of symptoms. In the prospective study, whole blood, serum and a nasopharyngeal or oropharyngeal swab were collected from each participant by mobile phlebotomists. Prospective study participants could optionally give additional blood draws and questionnaires over an approximately 2-month period. Prospective study blood samples were shipped either frozen or at room temperature before DNA extraction.

From the cysteine up to the phenylalanine, the CDR3 has a length of 18 residues. Only CDR3 DNA is held: 54 bases, read in frame from base 1. From a lookup of the germline V gene, CDR1 and CDR2 are SGHDT and YYEEEE. Relative to germline, V is 3 bases shorter and J is 3 bases shorter, with 23 bases between their ends. Findings and caveats that apply to the study as a whole: How much clinical and demographic metadata was included differed by source and by participant, and the metadata was provided uncurated.

The rearrangement combines TRBV5-6 with TRBJ2-3; there is no confident call for the D gene. This receptor was taken from a man aged 45-65 years who had recovered from COVID-19. Material for sequencing was PBMCs or T cells enriched from blood (not recorded which). The nucleotide sequence reads as follows: TGTGCCAGCAGCTCCGGGTTGTTGAAAGTCGGGTATACAGATACGCAGTATTTT. Its product reads: CASSSGLLKVGYTDTQYF.